This T cell receptor beta chain originates from a study of metastatic and nonmetastatic thyroid tumors. Study details: Repertoires from malignant and benign thyroid patients were compared across blood and tumor or nodule tissue. Regarding the study as a whole: Reportedly, malignant thyroid tumors had significantly higher TCR beta diversity than benign nodules, in blood and tumor.

In the source study's methods: A classifier for distant metastasis in papillary thyroid cancer was constructed using CDR3 differences observed across clinicopathological groups. TCRdb recomputed clones from the PCR reads via MiXCR. TCRdb, not the original authors, processed these V and J calls. This sample has about 56,000 clones, with 25% to 35% found just once. Treatment of any kind had been given to no patient before thyroid surgery. The CDR3 has 15 residues. Germline CDR1 DFQATT, CDR2 SNEGSKA (reference sequence). Deletions cut 6 bases from V and 2 bases from J, with 18 bases between. As for this clone: Its target is not known.

The J gene is TRBJ2-3, the V gene TRBV20-1; D unresolved. The specimen was blood. The receptor was isolated from a female donor with papillary thyroid cancer or a benign thyroid nodule (not recorded which). Some clones in this sample may be carry-over from other donors' samples. The CDR3 nucleotides read TGCAGTGCGTCTCGGCCCCCGAGGAACACAGATACGCAGTATTTT. Amino acids: CSASRPPRNTDTQYF.